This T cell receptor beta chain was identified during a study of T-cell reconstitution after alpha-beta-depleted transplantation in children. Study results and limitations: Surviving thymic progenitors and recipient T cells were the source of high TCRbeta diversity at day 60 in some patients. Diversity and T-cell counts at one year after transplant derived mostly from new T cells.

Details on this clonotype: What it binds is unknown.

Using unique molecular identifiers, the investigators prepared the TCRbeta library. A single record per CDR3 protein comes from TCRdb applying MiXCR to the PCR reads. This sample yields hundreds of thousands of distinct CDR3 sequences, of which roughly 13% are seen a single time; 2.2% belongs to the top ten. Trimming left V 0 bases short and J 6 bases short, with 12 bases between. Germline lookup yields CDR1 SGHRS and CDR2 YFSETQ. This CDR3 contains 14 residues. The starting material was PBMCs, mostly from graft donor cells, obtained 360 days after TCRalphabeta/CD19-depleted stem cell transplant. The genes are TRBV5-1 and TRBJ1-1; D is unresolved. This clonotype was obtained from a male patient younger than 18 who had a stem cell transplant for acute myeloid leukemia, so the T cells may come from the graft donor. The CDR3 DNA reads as TGCGCCAGCAGCTTGGCCGTCGGGCCCGCTGAAGCTTTCTTT. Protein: CASSLAVGPAEAFF.